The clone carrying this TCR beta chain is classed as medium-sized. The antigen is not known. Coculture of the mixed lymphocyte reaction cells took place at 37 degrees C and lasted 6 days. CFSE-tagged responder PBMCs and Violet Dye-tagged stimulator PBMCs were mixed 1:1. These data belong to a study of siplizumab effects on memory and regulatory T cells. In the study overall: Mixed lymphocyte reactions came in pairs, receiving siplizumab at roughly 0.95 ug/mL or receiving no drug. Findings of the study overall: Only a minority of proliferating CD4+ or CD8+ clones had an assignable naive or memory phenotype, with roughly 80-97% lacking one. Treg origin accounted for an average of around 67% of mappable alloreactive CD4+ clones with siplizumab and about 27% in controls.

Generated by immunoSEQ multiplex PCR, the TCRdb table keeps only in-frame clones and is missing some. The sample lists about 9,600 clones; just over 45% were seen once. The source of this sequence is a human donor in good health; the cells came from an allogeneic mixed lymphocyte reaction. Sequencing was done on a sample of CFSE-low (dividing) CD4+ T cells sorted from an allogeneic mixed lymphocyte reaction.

Here the CDR3 reads CASSETGRRTEAFF. The CDR3 nucleotides read TGTGCCAGCAGTGAAACAGGGCGGAGGACTGAAGCTTTCTTT. The chain uses TRBV25-1 and TRBJ1-1; the D gene is possibly TRBD1 (6 bases). Germline lookup yields CDR1 MGHDK and CDR2 SYGVNS. V lost 2 bases to trimming and J lost 5 bases, with 12 bases between them. This CDR3 region has 14 residues.